These T cell receptor beta chains were read from a single sample in a study of blood T cell repertoires in COVID-19. TCRdb's table, derived via immunoSEQ multiplex PCR, lists solely in-frame clones and lacks some. The profile shows 330,000 or so clones, about 91% of them singletons. Material for sequencing was peripheral blood. These receptors came from a young man with COVID-19, enrolled during active disease. The CDR3 runs from the conserved cysteine through the conserved F or W. The order of the fields is clone size, D gene, J gene, V gene, CDR3 DNA, CDR3 protein. A D gene is named only where the DNA matches it firmly. A row's size may be missing; if present it is once, few, many or a size class.

once TRBD2 TRBJ2-1 TRBV4-3 TGCGCCAGCAGCCGATCAGGACTAGCGGGAGACAATGAGCAGTTCTTC CASSRSGLAGDNEQFF
. TRBD1 TRBJ2-7 TRBV6-2/TRBV6-3 TGTGCCAGCACCCCCGGACAGGGGGCTCGCTACGAGCAGTACTTC CASTPGQGARYEQYF
. . TRBJ1-5 TRBV19 TGTGCCAGTGGCCCTTGGCAGCCCCAGCATTTT CASGPWQPQHF
. TRBD1 TRBJ2-7 TRBV10-3 TGTGCCATCAGTGAATTTTTGGCAGGGGGCCGCTACGAGCAGTACTTC CAISEFLAGGRYEQYF
. . TRBJ2-1 TRBV12-3/TRBV12-4 TGTGCCAGCAGTCTCCTGGGCGGGGGCGAGCAGTTCTTC CASSLLGGGEQFF
. . TRBJ1-1 TRBV7-3 TGTGCCAGCTCCGAGGGGGTGGGGACTGAAGCTTTCTTT CASSEGVGTEAFF
. . TRBJ1-1 TRBV7-8 TGTGCCAGCAGCTCGTTTCACAGGGTTGGTGAAGCTTTCTTT CASSSFHRVGEAFF
. . TRBJ2-3 TRBV7-2 TGTGCCAGCAGCCCTACACAACAGTTCACAGATACGCAGTATTTT CASSPTQQFTDTQYF
. . TRBJ1-2 TRBV5-1 TGCGCCAGCAGCTTGGTTGGGGGGGTGTCAGGATATGGCTACACCTTC CASSLVGGVSGYGYTF
. . TRBJ2-5 TRBV2 TGTGCCAGCAGTGGACAGCAAATTCCCAAAGAGACCCAGTACTTC CASSGQQIPKETQYF
. . TRBJ1-4 TRBV7-9 TGTGCCAGCAGCTTAAGGACAGTAAATGAAAAACTGTTTTTT CASSLRTVNEKLFF
. TRBD1 TRBJ1-2 TRBV6-2/TRBV6-3 TGTGCCAGCAGCCTAAGGACAGGGAATGGCTACACCTTC CASSLRTGNGYTF
. . TRBJ1-3 TRBV15 TGTGCCACCAGCAGAAACATCGGAAACACCATATATTTT CATSRNIGNTIYF
. . TRBJ1-3 TRBV4-1 TGCGCCAGCAGCTCCCTCGGCGGGGCCGTTGGAAACACCATATATTTT CASSSLGGAVGNTIYF
once TRBD2 TRBJ2-5 TRBV5-6 TGTGCCAGCAGCCCAGCGGGGGGGCCGGGAGAGACCCAGTACTTC CASSPAGGPGETQYF
. TRBD2 TRBJ2-3 TRBV28 TGTGCCAGCAGTTTATCGGCTAGCGGGAGTACAGATACGCAGTATTTT CASSLSASGSTDTQYF
. . TRBJ2-3 TRBV9 TGTGCCAGCAGCGTAGCTAGCGCCAGCACAGATACGCAGTATTTT CASSVASASTDTQYF
. TRBD1 TRBJ2-3 TRBV15 TGTGCCACCAGCAGAGATCGTGGGACAGGCACAGATACGCAGTATTTT CATSRDRGTGTDTQYF
. TRBD1 TRBJ2-7 TRBV19 TGTGCCAGTAGTTCTTACGAGGGGGCAGAGTACGAGCAGTACTTC CASSSYEGAEYEQYF
. TRBD1 TRBJ2-7 TRBV27 TGTGCCAGCAGTCTTTTTGGACAGGGGGCCTACGAGCAGTACTTC CASSLFGQGAYEQYF
. . TRBJ2-1 TRBV6-5 TGTGCCAGCAGACCGGGACAACGATACAATGAGCAGTTCTTC CASRPGQRYNEQFF
. TRBD2 TRBJ2-7 TRBV6-6 TGTGCCAGCAGTCTCGGACTAGCGGGAGGCTTTGACGAGCAGTACTTC CASSLGLAGGFDEQYF
. TRBD1 TRBJ1-2 TRBV7-9 TGTGCCAGCAGCAATGACAGGGATGGCTACACCTTC CASSNDRDGYTF
. . TRBJ1-2 TRBV5-4 TGTGCCAGCAGCTTGGCGACAGAAATCTATGGCTACACCTTC CASSLATEIYGYTF
once TRBD1 TRBJ2-7 TRBV4-3 TGCGCCAGCAGCAGACAGGGGGCAAGCTCCTACGAGCAGTACTTC CASSRQGASSYEQYF
. . TRBJ2-5 TRBV10-3 TGTGCCATCAGTGAGTCGCTGGGCACACAGTACCAAGAGACCCAGTACTTC CAISESLGTQYQETQYF
. . TRBJ1-2 TRBV18 TGTGCCAGCTCACCTACAGATAACTATGGCTACACCTTC CASSPTDNYGYTF
. TRBD1 TRBJ2-3 TRBV20-1 TGCAGTGCTAGTATAGGACAGGGGAGCCCAGATACGCAGTATTTT CSASIGQGSPDTQYF
. . TRBJ1-5 TRBV4-1 TGCGCCAGCAGCCAAGCCGGGTTCGAGGGTCAGCCCCAGCATTTT CASSQAGFEGQPQHF
. . TRBJ2-1 TRBV28 TGTGCCAGCAGTTTTCAACAGCCCCTCTACAATGAGCAGTTCTTC CASSFQQPLYNEQFF
. . TRBJ1-2 TRBV5-1 TGCGCCAGCAGCTTGGGCCAGGGTCTTGGAGGCTACACCTTC CASSLGQGLGGYTF
. TRBD1 TRBJ1-2 TRBV25-1 TGTGCCAGCAGTGAATTGCCACTGGGACAGGGGAGTGGCTACACCTTC CASSELPLGQGSGYTF
. TRBD2 TRBJ2-1 TRBV6-5 TGTGCCAGCAGGCCTAGCGGGGGACCCTACAATGAGCAGTTCTTC CASRPSGGPYNEQFF
. TRBD1 TRBJ2-7 TRBV5-1 TGCGCCAGCAGCTTGGGACAGGGTAATTTCTACGAGCAGTACTTC CASSLGQGNFYEQYF
. TRBD2 TRBJ2-5 TRBV27 TGTGCCAGCAGTTTATCGACGAACGGCGGGGGTCGAGAGACCCAGTACTTC CASSLSTNGGGRETQYF
. . TRBJ1-5 TRBV7-2 TGTGCCAGCAGCTTTCAGGGCCGCAATCAGCCCCAGCATTTT CASSFQGRNQPQHF
. . TRBJ1-2 TRBV12-3/TRBV12-4 TGTGCCAGCAGTTTGGGGGGGAACTATGGCTACACCTTC CASSLGGNYGYTF
. TRBD1 TRBJ1-1 TRBV5-1 TGCGCCAGCAGCATAAGGGACAGGGCCACTGAAGCTTTCTTT CASSIRDRATEAFF
. TRBD1 TRBJ2-1 TRBV24-1 TGTGCCACCGAAGAGGCGAGACAGGGGGGCAATGAGCAGTTCTTC CATEEARQGGNEQFF
. . TRBJ2-5 TRBV24-1 TGTGCCACCAGTGATTCTGGGCACCACCAAGAGACCCAGTACTTC CATSDSGHHQETQYF
. TRBD2 TRBJ2-7 TRBV24-1 TGTGCCACCAGTGATTCCGGGAGGGAGCAGTACTTC CATSDSGREQYF
. TRBD2 TRBJ2-7 TRBV19 TGTGCCAGTAGTACCGAGAGCGGGGCGCTCTCCTACGAGCAGTACTTC CASSTESGALSYEQYF
. . TRBJ2-1 TRBV19 TGTGCCAGTACCATGACTACAATGGGGTACAATGAGCAGTTCTTC CASTMTTMGYNEQFF
. . TRBJ2-7 TRBV28 TGTGCCAGCAGTGCAAGGACAGTCGCCTACGAGCAGTACTTC CASSARTVAYEQYF
once . TRBJ2-6 TRBV5-4 TGTGCCAGCAGCTTGGAGGGAGATGGAGCCCCTGGGGCCAACGTCCTGACTTTC CASSLEGDGAPGANVLTF
. . TRBJ1-6 TRBV7-9 TGTGCCAGCAGCTTAGTCGGGGTAAGGGCTTCACCCCTCCACTTT CASSLVGVRASPLHF
. . TRBJ1-1 TRBV3-1/TRBV3-2 TGTGCCAGCAGCCGGACTGGGACTGAAGCTTTCTTT CASSRTGTEAFF
. . TRBJ2-3 TRBV7-2 TGTGCCAGCAGCGCTACAGCTTTGCAGTATTTT CASSATALQYF
. . TRBJ1-3 TRBV9 TGTGCCAGCAGCGCAGACGGCCCAGGGTTCTCTGGAAACACCATATATTTT CASSADGPGFSGNTIYF
once TRBD1 TRBJ1-5 TRBV6-6 TGTGCCACTGGACAGGGCTTGAGCAATCAGCCCCAGCATTTT CATGQGLSNQPQHF
. TRBD1 TRBJ2-7 TRBV6-5 TGTGCCACCGCAAGGTCGGGACAGGGCTCCTACGAGCAGTACTTC CATARSGQGSYEQYF
. . TRBJ1-6 TRBV28 TGTGCCAGCCGTCTGCCGCAGAATTCACCCCTCCACTTT CASRLPQNSPLHF
. TRBD2 TRBJ2-2 TRBV6-2/TRBV6-3 TGTGCCAGCAGTTACGGGCTAGCGGGAGTAAGAGGGGAGCTGTTTTTT CASSYGLAGVRGELFF
. TRBD2 TRBJ2-7 TRBV10-3 TGTGCCATCTCTCTAGCGGGAGGGCTCTACGAGCAGTACTTC CAISLAGGLYEQYF
. . TRBJ1-5 TRBV11-2 TGTGCCAGCAGCTTAGGAGGGAGTCAGCCCCAGCATTTT CASSLGGSQPQHF
. . TRBJ2-7 TRBV12-3/TRBV12-4 TGTGCCAGCAGTTTAATTGCTACAGGCGAGCAGTACTTC CASSLIATGEQYF